This T cell receptor (beta chain) was sequenced during a study of blood T cell repertoires in COVID-19. For the study at large: Samples taken during acute and convalescent COVID-19 were collected in the United States, Italy and Spain. From T cells, B-cell-depleted T cells, or PBMCs came the material, which was cDNA or gDNA.

Profiling relied on immunoSEQ multiplex PCR, and the TCRdb table lists in-frame clones only, not all of them. This table has more than 250,000 clones, around 88% appearing once. With V trimmed by 1 base and J by 8 bases, 1 base remained unmatched. The CDR3 length is 13 residues. Germline V gene sequence: CDR1 MNHEY, CDR2 SMNVEV (reference sequence). The chain couples TRBV27 to TRBJ1-1; 10 bases are shared with TRBD1. This TCR was recovered from a woman aged 30 to 39 who had recovered from COVID-19. What was sequenced was peripheral blood. This CDR3 reads CASSLWGQGEAFF. The CDR3 region has the DNA TGTGCCAGCAGTTTATGGGGACAGGGGGAAGCTTTCTTT.